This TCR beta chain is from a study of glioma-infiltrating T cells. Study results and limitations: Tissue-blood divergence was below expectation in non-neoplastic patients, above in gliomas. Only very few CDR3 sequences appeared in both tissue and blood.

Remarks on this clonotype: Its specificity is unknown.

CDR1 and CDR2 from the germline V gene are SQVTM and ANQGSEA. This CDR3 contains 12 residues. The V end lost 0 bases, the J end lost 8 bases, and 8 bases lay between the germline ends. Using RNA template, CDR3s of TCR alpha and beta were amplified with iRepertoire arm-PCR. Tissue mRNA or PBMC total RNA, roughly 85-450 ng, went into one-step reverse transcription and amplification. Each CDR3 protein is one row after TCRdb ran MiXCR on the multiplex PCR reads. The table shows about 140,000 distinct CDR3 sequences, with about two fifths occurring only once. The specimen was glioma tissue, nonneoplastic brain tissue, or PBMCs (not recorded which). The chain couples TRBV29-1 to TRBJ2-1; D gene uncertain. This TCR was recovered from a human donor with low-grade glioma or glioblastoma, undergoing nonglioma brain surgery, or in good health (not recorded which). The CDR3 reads CSVEDWNDEQFF. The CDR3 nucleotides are TGCAGCGTTGAAGATTGGAACGATGAGCAGTTCTTC.